Listed below are T cell receptor beta chains from one sample, sequenced in a study of blood T cell repertoires in COVID-19. The assay was immunoSEQ multiplex PCR, and TCRdb's table has in-frame clones only and misses some. This sample has some 210,000 clones, with around four fifths found just once. Sequences were obtained from peripheral blood. The receptor set was obtained from a human donor in a cohort sampled during active COVID-19. The CDR3 runs from the conserved cysteine through the conserved F or W. The D gene is left open where the match is weak. Part of the rows lack a size; the others show once, few, many or a class for expanded clones.

TRBD1,TRBV6-5,13,-,TRBJ2-1,TGTGCCAGCAAGCGGCAGGGGGCCAATGAGCAGTTCTTC,CASKRQGANEQFF
TRBD2,TRBV27,16,-,TRBJ2-3,TGTGCCAGCAGTTTAGCGGGAGGACCTAGCACAGATACGCAGTATTTT,CASSLAGGPSTDTQYF
-,TRBV25-1,16,-,TRBJ2-5,TGTGCCAGCTCCCGGGAAGGCGGGGGCCAGAGGGAGACCCAGTACTTC,CASSREGGGQRETQYF
-,TRBV4-1,13,-,TRBJ1-1,TGCGCCAGCAGCCAAGATCGTGACACTGAAGCTTTCTTT,CASSQDRDTEAFF
-,TRBV7-9,13,once,TRBJ2-2,TGTGCCAGCAGCTTAGTAGGAGTCGGGGAGCTGTTTTTT,CASSLVGVGELFF
-,TRBV11-2,16,-,TRBJ1-4,TGTGCCAGCAGCTTAGATCACGGATTGGGGGGTGAAAAACTGTTTTTT,CASSLDHGLGGEKLFF
TRBD2,TRBV12-3/TRBV12-4,13,-,TRBJ2-3,TGTGCCAGCAGTTTAGCGCCGGGAGGTACGCAGTATTTT,CASSLAPGGTQYF
TRBD1,TRBV5-1,16,-,TRBJ2-1,TGCGCCAGCAGCCCGCAGGTCGCAGGGGGATACAATGAGCAGTTCTTC,CASSPQVAGGYNEQFF
TRBD1,TRBV9,18,once,TRBJ2-1,TGTGCCAGCAGCGTAGCTAGACCTACAGGGGGATTCTACAATGAGCAGTTCTTC,CASSVARPTGGFYNEQFF
TRBD2,TRBV4-1,18,-,TRBJ2-3,TGCGCCAGCAGCCAAGGCGTGGGACTAGCGGGAGATACAGATACGCAGTATTTT,CASSQGVGLAGDTDTQYF